The 23 T cell receptor beta chains below all came from one sample that was sequenced in a study of blood T cell repertoires in COVID-19. Repertoires were generated with immunoSEQ multiplex PCR, while TCRdb's copy carries only in-frame clones and drops some. The table lists some 170,000 clones, roughly 84% of them singletons. The sample taken for sequencing was PBMCs or T cells enriched from blood (not recorded which). The origin of the receptors is a human donor with acute COVID-19. The donor label of this sample is uncertain.

This sequence joins TRBV18 and TRBJ2-7; 7 nucleotides match TRBD2. The V gene end was trimmed by 3 bases and the J gene end by 6 bases; junction bases not matched to a gene: 8. Germline V gene lookup returns CDR1 KGHSH and CDR2 LQKENI. The CDR3 has 14 residues. CDR3 nucleotide sequence: TGTGCCAGCTCACCGCGGAGAGCGGGGTTCGAGCAGTACTTC. Residues: CASSPRRAGFEQYF.

The V gene is TRBV27, the J gene TRBJ2-7; TRBD1 aligns across 7 bases. J lost 9 bases, V lost 3 bases, and 11 bases had no gene match. Germline assignment: CDR1 MNHEY and CDR2 SMNVEV (reference sequence). This CDR3 comprises 14 residues. This CDR3 is CASSFLSDRDGQYF. In nucleotides, the CDR3 is TGTGCCAGCAGTTTCCTAAGCGACAGGGACGGGCAGTACTTC.

V is TRBV12-3 or TRBV12-4 and J is TRBJ1-1; tentatively, D is TRBD1 (5 bases). Trimming stripped 3 bases from V and 11 bases from J, with 13 bases between. CDR3 length: 12 amino acids. CDR3 loop: CASSFLGRAAFF. CDR3 DNA: TGTGCCAGCAGTTTTCTAGGCAGGGCCGCTTTCTTT.

The chain is built from TRBV2 and TRBJ2-5; D remains ambiguous. Germline CDR1 SNHLY, CDR2 FYNNEI. The CDR3 sequence is 11 residues long. Trimming pared 10 bases from V and 2 bases from J, leaving 8 bases between. The CDR3 is CATQAQETQYF. The CDR3 coding sequence is TGTGCCACCCAGGCGCAAGAGACCCAGTACTTC.

The chain couples TRBV4-1 to TRBJ2-4, with 12 nucleotides matching TRBD2. The V gene's germline CDR1 is MGHRA and CDR2 YSYEKL. V shed 3 bases, J shed 9 bases, and the junction held 9 bases outside the gene matches. This CDR3 contains 16 residues. In nucleotides, the CDR3 is TGCGCCAGCAGCCACTTCCTAGCGGGGGGGCCCAGCATTCAGTACTTC. Its protein is CASSHFLAGGPSIQYF.

The V and J genes are TRBV27 and TRBJ2-1; 9 bases are shared with TRBD2. V trimming: 6 bases; J trimming: 4 bases; junction bases outside the gene matches: 7. This CDR3 comprises 15 residues. CDR1 is MNHEY and CDR2 is SMNVEV in the germline V gene (reference sequence). The CDR3 region has the DNA TGTGCCAGCAGGATTGTAGCGGGGGATTACAATGAGCAGTTCTTC. It encodes CASRIVAGDYNEQFF.

The chain couples TRBV28 to TRBJ1-2; perhaps TRBD1 as D (5 bases). The CDR3 runs 13 residues. CDR1 and CDR2 from the germline V gene are MDHEN and SYDVKM. Trimming left V 4 bases short and J 4 bases short, with 10 bases between. The CDR3 spells CASSSGQLYGYTF. Here the CDR3 DNA reads TGTGCCAGCAGTTCCGGACAACTCTATGGCTACACCTTC.

This clone was seen a single time. The gene calls are TRBV27 and TRBJ1-6; the match to TRBD1 covers 11 bases. Germline CDR1 MNHEY, CDR2 SMNVEV (reference sequence). The length of the CDR3 is 14 residues. Trimming at V came to 6 bases and at J to 8 bases, leaving 3 bases not matched to a gene. CDR3 in DNA: TGTGCCAGCAGGACGGGACAGGGGGATTCACCCCTCCACTTT. This encodes CASRTGQGDSPLHF.

The chain recombines TRBV30 with TRBJ2-4; 7 bases map to TRBD2. In germline, CDR1 is GTSNPN, CDR2 SVGIG (reference sequence). The CDR3 runs to 16 residues. Germline trimming cut 2 bases from V and 0 bases from J; bases unmatched to any gene: 7. The CDR3 is CAWSSGAGVAKNIQYF. As DNA, the CDR3 is TGTGCCTGGAGTTCTGGTGCGGGGGTAGCCAAAAACATTCAGTACTTC.

V usage is TRBV20-1 and J usage is TRBJ2-7, with no clear D. Germline V gives CDR1 DFQATT, CDR2 SNEGSKA (reference sequence). The CDR3 consists of 10 residues. Trimming pared 6 bases from V and 7 bases from J, leaving 10 bases between. CDR3 DNA sequence: TGCAGTGCCGCATACGGGGAGCAGTACTTC. Protein product: CSAAYGEQYF.

J is TRBJ2-7 and V is TRBV6-5, with TRBD1 matching 7 bases. Germline V gene data show CDR1 as MNHEY and CDR2 as SVGAGI. The CDR3 totals 16 residues. After removal of 0 bases from V and 2 bases from J, the junction contained 7 bases not matched to a gene. This CDR3 reads CASSYSAGTATYEQYF. For the CDR3, the DNA is TGTGCCAGCAGTTACTCCGCCGGGACAGCAACCTACGAGCAGTACTTC.

This chain joins TRBV13 and TRBJ1-3, with TRBD1 matching 10 bases. Per the germline V gene, CDR1 is PRHDT and CDR2 is FYEKMQ (reference sequence). V lost 5 bases to trimming and J lost 0 bases; unmatched junction nucleotides: 7. The length of the CDR3 is 17 residues. CDR3 sequence reads: CASSPGQGVRSGNTIYF. CDR3 in DNA: TGTGCCAGCAGCCCAGGACAGGGGGTTCGCTCTGGAAACACCATATATTTT.

V usage is TRBV4-2 and J usage is TRBJ2-5, with 14 bases fitting TRBD2. CDR3 length equals 19 residues. CDR1 and CDR2 (germline): LGHNA, YNFKEQ. With V trimmed by 4 bases and J by 2 bases, 12 bases remained unmatched. The CDR3 here is CASSPGTSGGQAFQETQYF. The CDR3 nucleotides read TGTGCCAGCAGCCCGGGGACTAGCGGGGGCCAAGCCTTTCAAGAGACCCAGTACTTC.

The chain is built from TRBV5-6 and TRBJ1-1; perhaps TRBD1 as D (6 bases). The CDR3 covers 17 residues. Trimming removed 0 bases from V and 5 bases from J, with 20 bases in between. Per germline, CDR1 SGHDT and CDR2 YYEEEE. The chain's CDR3 is CASSLGSPTGLGTEAFF. For the CDR3, the DNA is TGTGCCAGCAGCTTGGGATCCCCGACAGGCCTGGGGACTGAAGCTTTCTTT.

This clone was observed once. The chain links TRBV5-4 to TRBJ1-2; the D is unclear. Germline V gene data show CDR1 as SGHNT and CDR2 as YYREEE (reference sequence). Deletions cut 4 bases from V and 4 bases from J, with 11 bases between. The CDR3 is made up of 13 amino acids. The CDR3 here is CASSPSSGYGYTF. In nucleotides, the CDR3 is TGTGCCAGCAGCCCTTCCTCGGGCTATGGCTACACCTTC.

V and J are TRBV5-6 and TRBJ2-3; D remains ambiguous. Trimming stripped 0 bases from V and 0 bases from J, with 5 bases between. Germline assignment: CDR1 SGHDT and CDR2 YYEEEE. The CDR3 runs 14 residues. The CDR3 protein is CASSLVSSTDTQYF. The CDR3 DNA reads as TGTGCCAGCAGCTTGGTTTCTAGCACAGATACGCAGTATTTT.

This clone was detected only once. V usage is TRBV24-1 and J usage is TRBJ2-6, with D possibly TRBD1 on 6 matching bases. The germline gives CDR1 KGHDR, CDR2 SFDVKD. V dropped 4 bases and J dropped 15 bases, with 12 bases sitting between them. CDR3 length: 12 residues. CDR3 residues: CATSEPGTTLTF. For the CDR3, the DNA is TGTGCCACCAGTGAACCCGGGACAACCCTGACTTTC.

The V and J genes are TRBV2 and TRBJ2-7; a possible D gene is TRBD1 (5 bases). CDR1 SNHLY and CDR2 FYNNEI come from the germline V gene. V gave up 0 bases and J gave up 6 bases, with 21 bases separating them. This CDR3 comprises 17 residues. The CDR3 DNA sequence: TGTGCCAGCAGTGAAGCCAGGGTCCCTTCCCTTGGCGGCGAGCAGTACTTC. It yields the protein CASSEARVPSLGGEQYF.

The chain joins TRBV11-1 to TRBJ1-2; D is possibly TRBD1 (6 bases). Looked up from germline, CDR1 is SGHAT and CDR2 is FQDESV (reference sequence). Trimming pared 5 bases from V and 7 bases from J, leaving 20 bases between. The CDR3 is 15 residues long. The CDR3 loop is CASSPTGISTSGYTF. The CDR3 nucleotides read TGTGCCAGCAGCCCCACAGGGATCTCGACGTCTGGCTACACCTTC.

Concerning this clone itself: Other DNA variants within this sample encode the same CDR3. The chain recombines TRBV20-1 with TRBJ2-5; D gene ambiguous. This CDR3 region has 11 residues. Germline CDR1 is DFQATT and CDR2 is SNEGSKA (reference sequence). V was trimmed by 1 base and J by 4 bases, leaving 4 bases between them. The CDR3 sequence is CSARVSETQYF. The CDR3 DNA reads TGCAGTGCTAGAGTCTCAGAGACCCAGTACTTC.

The CDR3 bases are TGTGCCAGCAGCTTAGTAGGGGTAGGGGGCGCCGCCAAAAACATTCAGTACTTC. Translated: CASSLVGVGGAAKNIQYF. This chain joins TRBV7-8 and TRBJ2-4; 7 bases align to TRBD1. This CDR3 region has 18 residues. With V trimmed by 1 base and J by 1 base, 10 bases remained unmatched. Germline CDR1 SGHVS, CDR2 FQNEAQ.

The chain links TRBV5-1 to TRBJ1-6, with TRBD1 matching 10 bases. This CDR3 is built from 15 residues. After removal of 4 bases from V and 7 bases from J, the junction contained 5 bases not matched to a gene. Germline V gene data show CDR1 as SGHRS and CDR2 as YFSETQ. In DNA, the CDR3 is TGCGCCAGCAGCGGGGGGACAGGGGACAATTCACCCCTCCACTTT. It specifies CASSGGTGDNSPLHF. Filled out from reference TRBV5-1 and TRBJ1-6, the complete variable domain reads KAGVTQTPRYLIKTRGQQVTLSCSPISGHRSVSWYQQTPGQGLQFLFEYFSETQRNKGNFPGRFSGRQFSNSRSEMNVSTLELGDSALYLCASSGGTGDNSPLHFGNGTRLTVT.

This rearrangement joins TRBV2 to TRBJ1-5, with D perhaps matching TRBD1 (6 bases). This CDR3 is built from 15 residues. V lost 8 bases and J 2 bases, leaving 16 bases between the germline ends. CDR1 is SNHLY, CDR2 FYNNEI, per germline. CDR3 nucleotides: TGTGCCAGCTCGGCGGGGGGCACGGGCAATCAGCCCCAGCATTTT. It is translated as CASSAGGTGNQPQHF.